This passage covers 23 T cell receptor beta chains from one sample sequenced in a study of T cell clonality in common variable immunodeficiency. Clones were sequenced by immunoSEQ multiplex PCR, and TCRdb holds only the in-frame ones, with some missing. This record lists around 81,000 clones, none seen once only, and the top ten clones contain approximately 0.81%. The sample comprised peripheral blood mononuclear cells. The origin of the receptors is a person aged 18 to 70 in good health.

This clone appeared many times. The sequenced part of the CDR3 DNA is TGTGCCAGCAGTGATGGGCTAGCGGGAGGCGAG. Protein product: CASSDGLAGGE. The complete CDR3 reads CASSDGLAGGEQYF. The chain joins TRBV6-4 to TRBJ2-7, with TRBD2 matching 11 bases. The read halts 3 residues ahead of the CDR3 end, with the missing end drawn from the germline J gene. Germline V lookup: CDR1 MRHNA, CDR2 SNTAGT. This CDR3 region has 14 residues. Trimming took 3 bases from V and 6 from J; bases not matched to a gene: 4.

This clone was detected ten times or more. The observed sequence ends 3 residues before the CDR3 terminus, with the missing tail filled in from the germline J gene. J is TRBJ2-1 and V is TRBV5-1; a weak D match, TRBD2 (6 bases). The length of the CDR3 is 13 residues. The germline V gene encodes CDR1 SGHRS and CDR2 YFSETQ. With 5 bases removed from V and 3 bases from J, the gap between germline ends came to 9 bases. CDR3 DNA, as far as it was read: TGCGCCAGCAGTTCGGACTACTACAATGAG. The encoded protein is CASSSDYYNE. The complete CDR3 sequence is CASSSDYYNEQFF.

This clone was picked up many times. CDR3 DNA, as far as it was read: TGTGCCTGGAGTCCTCTTAGCGGGGGTTCCTACGAG. Translation gives CAWSPLSGGSYE. The whole CDR3 protein is CAWSPLSGGSYEQYF. This chain joins TRBV30 and TRBJ2-7; 9 nucleotides agree with TRBD2. Coverage ceases 3 residues before the CDR3 finishes, and the germline J gene fills in the end. Germline lookup yields CDR1 GTSNPN and CDR2 SVGIG (reference sequence). The V gene end was trimmed by 2 bases and the J gene end by 1 base; junction bases not matched to a gene: 6. The CDR3 has 15 residues.

This clone has ten or more counts. Read coverage stops 3 residues before the CDR3 terminus; the germline J gene supplies the remainder. This chain links TRBV19 with TRBJ2-1; tentatively, D is TRBD1 (6 bases). This CDR3 region has 17 residues. CDR1 and CDR2 from the germline V gene are LNHDA and SQIVND (reference sequence). The ends were cut back, 10 bases at V and 0 bases at J, with 22 bases in the middle. Partial CDR3 DNA: TGTGCCACCATTGGCAGGGGCCCCATTGTCTCCTACAATGAG. Translation gives CATIGRGPIVSYNE. The complete CDR3 sequence is CATIGRGPIVSYNEQFF.

This clone was counted many times. The CDR3 end lies 3 residues beyond the end of the read and is filled in from the germline J gene. This rearrangement joins TRBV20-1 to TRBJ2-4; D gene ambiguous. The ends were cut back, 6 bases at V and 1 base at J, with 10 bases in the middle. This CDR3 comprises 13 residues. The V gene's germline CDR1 is DFQATT and CDR2 SNEGSKA (reference sequence). CDR3 sequence reads: CSAREGAKNIQYF. CDR3 bases read: TGCAGTGCCCGCGAAGGGGCCAAAAACATT.

This clone was found many times. The covered CDR3 bases are TGTGCCAGCTCACCTCCGACAGACCTTAATGAG. This translates into CASSPPTDLNE. The full-length CDR3 reads as CASSPPTDLNEQFF. This sequence joins TRBV18 and TRBJ2-1; D is perhaps TRBD1 (5 bases). Read coverage stops 3 residues before the CDR3 terminus; the germline J gene supplies the remainder. The CDR3 is made up of 14 amino acids. Trimming took 3 bases from V and 7 from J, leaving 13 bases between them. Germline CDR1 and CDR2: KGHSH and LQKENI.

This clone was seen repeatedly, ten times or more. The CDR3 end lies 3 residues beyond the end of the read and is filled in from the germline J gene. The gene calls are TRBV28 and TRBJ2-3; possible D gene TRBD1, 5 bases. The CDR3 has 15 amino acids. Germline V gene sequence: CDR1 MDHEN, CDR2 SYDVKM. Trimming removed 2 bases at V and 0 bases at J, with 9 bases between. Incomplete CDR3 DNA: TGTGCCAGCAGTTTAGGGGCAGCCAGCACAGATACG. Its translation: CASSLGAASTDT. The whole CDR3 reads CASSLGAASTDTQYF.

This clone was counted many times. The CDR3 extends 3 residues past the end of the read, so its final part is completed from the germline J gene. The chain recombines TRBV7-3 with TRBJ2-1; possibly TRBD1 for D (7 bases). The CDR3 spans 13 residues. Trimming cost V 8 bases and J 3 bases, with 11 bases left between them. Germline loops: CDR1 SGHTA, CDR2 FQGTGA. The sequenced part of the CDR3 DNA is TGTGCCAGCTCCAGGGGGGACTACAATGAG. This codes for CASSRGDYNE. The entire CDR3 protein is CASSRGDYNEQFF.

This clone was detected ten times or more. CDR3 DNA (partial): TGCAGTGCTAGAGTTGGTTGGGTGGAACAGGGTGAGAGGTACGAG. This codes for CSARVGWVEQGERYE. The whole CDR3 reads CSARVGWVEQGERYEQYF. The chain carries TRBV20-1 and TRBJ2-7, with TRBD1 as a possible D gene (6 bases). The DNA ends 3 residues before the CDR3 does, and the rest of the CDR3 is filled in from the germline J gene. The ends were cut back, 1 base at V and 4 bases at J, with 26 bases in the middle. The CDR3 covers 18 residues. CDR1 and CDR2 (germline): DFQATT, SNEGSKA (reference sequence).

This clone has ten or more counts. The read comes to an end 3 residues before the CDR3 does, leaving the germline J gene to fill in the end. The V gene is TRBV12-3 or TRBV12-4, the J gene TRBJ2-5; 9 nucleotides line up with TRBD2. V lost 4 bases and J lost 4; bases outside the gene matches: 4. This CDR3 contains 14 residues. CDR3 sequence reads: CASSSREGRETQYF. The part of the CDR3 DNA that was read is TGTGCCAGCAGTTCGCGGGAGGGCCGAGAGACC.

This clone has at least ten counts. The read ends 3 residues early relative to the CDR3; the germline J gene fills the gap. The rearrangement joins TRBV19 to TRBJ1-1, with 12 nucleotides matching TRBD1. Germline values: CDR1 LNHDA, CDR2 SQIVND (reference sequence). V was clipped by 7 bases and J by 1 base; unmatched bases: 4. The CDR3 has 15 amino acids. CDR3 DNA, as far as it was read: TGTGCCAGTAACCGGGACAGGGGGCCGAACACTGAA. It yields the protein CASNRDRGPNTE. The full-length CDR3 reads as CASNRDRGPNTEAFF.

This clone was seen many times. The CDR3 end lies 3 residues beyond the end of the read and is filled in from the germline J gene. This rearrangement joins TRBV30 to TRBJ2-7, with a possible D match to TRBD1 (6 bases). This CDR3 spans 14 amino acids. V gave up 2 bases and J gave up 0 bases, with 11 bases separating them. CDR1 is GTSNPN, CDR2 SVGIG, per germline (reference sequence). CDR3 amino acids: CAWSLQGSSYEQYF. The CDR3 DNA, read in part, is TGTGCCTGGAGTTTGCAGGGGAGCTCCTACGAG.

The table lists this clone with many counts. The read gets to within 3 residues of the CDR3 end, and the germline J gene fills in the rest. The chain carries TRBV5-4 and TRBJ1-4; 7 nucleotides match TRBD1. Germline V gene lookup returns CDR1 SGHNT and CDR2 YYREEE (reference sequence). J gave up 8 bases and V 4 bases, and 8 bases lay outside the gene matches. This CDR3 region has 14 residues. The sequenced CDR3 bases are TGTGCCAGCAGCAGCGACAGGGTCAGCGAAAAA. Its protein product is CASSSDRVSEK. The complete CDR3 sequence is CASSSDRVSEKLFF.

The table lists this clone with many counts. The junction does not match germline at one end; this may be a read error. Coverage ceases 3 residues before the CDR3 finishes, and the germline J gene fills in the end. The chain is built from TRBV4-2 and TRBJ1-6; possibly TRBD1 for D (5 bases). The V gene's germline CDR1 is LGHNA and CDR2 YNFKEQ. The length of the CDR3 is 14 residues. The sequenced CDR3 bases are TGCGCCAGCAGCCAAGAAGCAGGGAATTCACCC. It yields the protein CASSQEAGNSP. The whole CDR3 protein reads CASSQEAGNSPLHF.

This clone has just a few counts. The CDR3 goes on 3 residues after the read ends, and that part is filled in from the germline J gene. The chain couples TRBV7-2 to TRBJ1-5; D not certain. Germline-derived CDR1 and CDR2 are SGHTA and FQGNSA. The CDR3 runs to 13 residues. Trimming removed 1 base from V and 4 bases from J, with 5 bases in between. CDR3 DNA (partial): TGTGCCAGCAGCTTAGAGCCTAATCAGCCC. The encoded protein is CASSLEPNQP. The full CDR3 protein reads CASSLEPNQPQHF.

This clone showed up just a few times. The read ends 3 residues before the CDR3 terminus; that terminus is restored from the germline J gene. The chain uses TRBV7-9 and TRBJ2-7; 7 bases are a match to TRBD1. V gave up 5 bases and J gave up 6 bases; unmatched junction bases: 7. CDR1 and CDR2 (germline): SEHNR, FQNEAQ (reference sequence). CDR3 length: 13 amino acids. This chain's CDR3 is CASSETTGFEQYF. The covered CDR3 bases are TGTGCCAGCAGCGAAACGACAGGGTTCGAG.

Many counts were recorded for this clone. The read ends 3 residues shy of where the CDR3 ends; the end is completed using the germline J gene. The chain combines TRBV7-3 with TRBJ2-7, with 9 positions matching TRBD2. CDR3 length equals 16 residues. The V and J ends lost 2 bases and 6 bases, in that order; junction bases with no gene match: 11. CDR1 and CDR2 from the germline V gene are SGHTA and FQGTGA. CDR3 DNA (partial): TGTGCCAGCAGCTTAGGTCCAGGCGGGAGGGCTTTCGAG. Translated, it gives CASSLGPGGRAFE. The whole CDR3 protein is CASSLGPGGRAFEQYF.

This clone was detected a few times. Read data end 3 residues before the CDR3 end; the end is taken from the germline J gene. The rearrangement uses TRBV19 and TRBJ2-2; 8 bases fit TRBD2. Looked up from germline, CDR1 is LNHDA and CDR2 is SQIVND (reference sequence). The CDR3 totals 16 residues. Germline trimming cut 3 bases from V and 4 bases from J; bases unmatched to any gene: 7. Incomplete CDR3 DNA: TGTGCCAGTAGTATCCCGGGACTAGATCTCACCGGGGAG. The encoded protein is CASSIPGLDLTGE. The entire CDR3 protein is CASSIPGLDLTGELFF.

This clone has ten or more counts. The CDR3 end is not reached by the read, which stops 3 residues before it; the germline J gene fills it in. V and J are TRBV7-9 and TRBJ2-1, with 11 bases fitting TRBD2. The CDR3 consists of 15 residues. Per the germline V gene, CDR1 is SEHNR and CDR2 is FQNEAQ (reference sequence). Trimming took 6 bases from V and 4 from J; bases not matched to a gene: 5. This CDR3 reads CASRLAGGPYNEQFF. The sequenced CDR3 bases are TGTGCCAGCAGGCTAGCGGGAGGCCCGTACAATGAG.

In its sample, this clone was seen many times. The read ends 3 residues early relative to the CDR3; the germline J gene fills the gap. J is TRBJ2-1 and V is TRBV24-1, with D maybe TRBD1 (6 bases). V was clipped by 1 base and J by 7 bases, with 7 bases between them. Germline loops: CDR1 KGHDR, CDR2 SFDVKD. This CDR3 contains 13 residues. The sequenced CDR3 bases are TGTGCCACCAGTGATTTTACAGGGAATGAG. This gives the protein CATSDFTGNE. The whole CDR3 protein is CATSDFTGNEQFF.

This clone was detected many times. The missing CDR3 end, 3 residues past where the read stops, is filled in from the germline J gene. The rearrangement links TRBV7-2 to TRBJ2-7; TRBD2 might be the D (6 bases). Trimming took 5 bases from V and 3 from J, leaving 17 bases between them. The CDR3 loop spans 15 amino acids. The germline V gene has CDR1 SGHTA and CDR2 FQGNSA. The sequenced part of the CDR3 DNA is TGTGCCAGCAGCCCTCGACTAGTTATAGGCTACGAG. Amino acids: CASSPRLVIGYE. The whole CDR3 sequence reads CASSPRLVIGYEQYF.

In this sample, this clone turned up many times. Coverage ceases 3 residues before the CDR3 finishes, and the germline J gene fills in the end. This chain uses TRBV19 with TRBJ2-3; the match to TRBD1 covers 7 bases. The V gene end was trimmed by 5 bases and the J gene end by 4 bases; junction bases not matched to a gene: 6. This CDR3 has 14 amino acids. Germline V gene data show CDR1 as LNHDA and CDR2 as SQIVND (reference sequence). The CDR3 region is CASSLRQGADTQYF. The CDR3 DNA, read in part, is TGTGCCAGTAGTCTTCGACAGGGTGCAGATACG.

This clone was detected many times. The CDR3 is cut off 3 residues early in the read; its end comes from the germline J gene. V and J are TRBV2 and TRBJ1-5; 8 positions agree with TRBD1. Germline CDR1 SNHLY, CDR2 FYNNEI. Germline trimming cut 7 bases from V and 7 bases from J; bases unmatched to any gene: 9. The CDR3 loop spans 14 amino acids. CDR3: CASTKDRVHQPQHF. CDR3 DNA (partial): TGTGCCAGCACTAAGGACAGGGTCCACCAGCCC.